This TCR beta chain came from a study of blood T cell repertoires in COVID-19. Produced via immunoSEQ multiplex PCR; TCRdb's table is partial and in-frame only. The sample consists of about 270,000 clones, about nine tenths of them appearing once. What was sequenced was PBMCs or T cells enriched from blood (not recorded which). The clonotype comes from a man younger than 30 who had recovered from COVID-19.

In DNA, the CDR3 is TGTGCCAGCAGTGAAGGAGGGCACACTGAAGCTTTCTTT. As protein: CASSEGGHTEAFF. V and J are TRBV2 and TRBJ1-1, with unresolved D. This CDR3 region has 13 residues. V lost 1 base and J lost 3, with 6 bases in between. In germline, CDR1 is SNHLY, CDR2 FYNNEI.